This TCR beta chain was recovered during a study of blood T cells in healthy people across ages. Researchers collected 9 to 10 milliliters of peripheral blood from every single donor. This CDR3 comprises 17 residues. Germline V gives CDR1 SGHRS, CDR2 YFSETQ. Trimming removed 4 bases at V and 3 bases at J, with 19 bases between. A second PCR of 7 to 11 cycles used a sample-barcoded 5' primer and a J-beta primer mix. Paired-end reads containing CDR3 totaled no fewer than 3 million for each sample. TCRdb reprocessed the 5' RACE reads via MiXCR and lists one record per CDR3 protein. This table has 600,000 or so distinct CDR3 sequences, about 28% appearing once.

This receptor was identified in a woman older than 75 in good health. The rearrangement links TRBV5-1 to TRBJ1-4; a possible D gene is TRBD1 (5 bases). The material sequenced was blood. CDR3 bases: TGCGCCAGCAGCCAGGGACGCGGGGCCAGGGCTAATGAAAAACTGTTTTTT. Its protein product is CASSQGRGARANEKLFF.